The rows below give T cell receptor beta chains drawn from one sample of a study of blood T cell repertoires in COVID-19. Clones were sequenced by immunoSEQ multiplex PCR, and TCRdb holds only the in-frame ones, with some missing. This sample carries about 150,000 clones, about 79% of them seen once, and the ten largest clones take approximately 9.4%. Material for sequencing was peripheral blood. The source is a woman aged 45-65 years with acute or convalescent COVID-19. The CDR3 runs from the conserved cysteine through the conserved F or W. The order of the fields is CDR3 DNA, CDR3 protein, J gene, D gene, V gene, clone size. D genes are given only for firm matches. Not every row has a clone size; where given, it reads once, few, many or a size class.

TGTGCCAGCAGCAAATCACGTCTAGCGGGAAGCGGCACCGGGGAGCTGTTTTTT	CASSKSRLAGSGTGELFF	TRBJ2-2	NA	TRBV21-1	NA
TGTGCCACCCAGAGAGGGGGCAGAACTGAAGCTTTCTTT	CATQRGGRTEAFF	TRBJ1-1	TRBD1	TRBV5-8	NA
TGTGCCAGCAGTCACCGGGACAGGAATTCACCCCTCCACTTT	CASSHRDRNSPLHF	TRBJ1-6	TRBD1	TRBV27	once
TGTGCTAGTGGTTTGAGTCAGGGGGCATTACCCGGGGAGCTGTTTTTT	CASGLSQGALPGELFF	TRBJ2-2	TRBD1	TRBV12-5	NA
TGTGCCAGCAGCTCTAATCCTCCCGAGCAGTTCTTC	CASSSNPPEQFF	TRBJ2-1	NA	TRBV7-6	NA
TGTGCCAGCAGTGAAGCCCAAGAAAAACTGTTTTTT	CASSEAQEKLFF	TRBJ1-4	NA	TRBV12-3/TRBV12-4	few
TGTGCCAGCAGAGGGGGAAAACTAGCGGACTCCTACAATGAGCAGTTCTTC	CASRGGKLADSYNEQFF	TRBJ2-1	TRBD2	TRBV28	NA
TGTGCCAGCTCACCGGTTGGCGGTGGAGGCTACACCTTC	CASSPVGGGGYTF	TRBJ1-2	NA	TRBV18	NA
TGTGCCAGCAGTGAAGGGACAGGCCGTCAGCCCCAGCATTTT	CASSEGTGRQPQHF	TRBJ1-5	TRBD1	TRBV2	once
TGTGCCAGCAGCTTAGCGCGGGGGGAGTCTGAAGCTTTCTTT	CASSLARGESEAFF	TRBJ1-1	NA	TRBV7-8	NA
TGCAGCGTTGCAGGGAATAGCAATCAGCCCCAGCATTTT	CSVAGNSNQPQHF	TRBJ1-5	NA	TRBV29-1	NA
TGTGCCAGCAGCCCGGACGGGGGGGGTGAGCAGTACTTC	CASSPDGGGEQYF	TRBJ2-7	TRBD2	TRBV7-2	NA
TGCGCCAGCAGCTTGGGCGGGGGGGCAAAAGATACGCAGTATTTT	CASSLGGGAKDTQYF	TRBJ2-3	TRBD2	TRBV5-1	NA
TGTGCCAGCAGCCCGGGACTAGCGGCATACGAGCAGTACTTC	CASSPGLAAYEQYF	TRBJ2-7	TRBD2	TRBV7-2	NA
TGTGCCAGCAGTTCCCCAGGGGGAGTAAACACTGAAGCTTTCTTT	CASSSPGGVNTEAFF	TRBJ1-1	TRBD1	TRBV27	NA
TGTGCCAGCAGCTCCGGGACTCTCTCTGGAAACACCATATATTTT	CASSSGTLSGNTIYF	TRBJ1-3	NA	TRBV7-2	NA
TGTGCCAGCACAAGGGACTTCGGCTATGGCTACACCTTC	CASTRDFGYGYTF	TRBJ1-2	NA	TRBV7-2	NA
TGTGCCAGCAGCTTAAGGGGACACCTGAACACTGAAGCTTTCTTT	CASSLRGHLNTEAFF	TRBJ1-1	NA	TRBV7-6	NA
TGTGCCAGCAGAGGACAGGGTCTTAGCAATCAGCCCCAGCATTTT	CASRGQGLSNQPQHF	TRBJ1-5	TRBD1	TRBV5-8	few
TGTGCCAGCAGTTATTGGGCTGTTGGCAATCAGCCCCAGCATTTT	CASSYWAVGNQPQHF	TRBJ1-5	NA	TRBV6-2/TRBV6-3	NA
TGTGCCAGCAGTCCCGGGACTGAGTATGGCTACACCTTC	CASSPGTEYGYTF	TRBJ1-2	NA	TRBV12-3/TRBV12-4	NA
TGTGCCAGCGGGCAGACAGGTGAAAAACTGTTTTTT	CASGQTGEKLFF	TRBJ1-4	NA	TRBV6-5	NA
TGTGCCAGCAGACGGGACAGGGGTAACACAGATACGCAGTATTTT	CASRRDRGNTDTQYF	TRBJ2-3	TRBD1	TRBV2	NA
TGTGCCAGCAGCGTAGCTGGAGGGATGGGAGAAAAACTGTTTTTT	CASSVAGGMGEKLFF	TRBJ1-4	NA	TRBV9	NA
TGCGCCAGCAGCCTGGGACAGAACTATGGCTACACCTTC	CASSLGQNYGYTF	TRBJ1-2	TRBD1	TRBV4-3	once
TGTGCCAGCAGCTTAGCTCGGGGGGGCACCGGGGAGCTGTTTTTT	CASSLARGGTGELFF	TRBJ2-2	TRBD2	TRBV7-6	NA
TGCGCCAGCAGCCAAGGCGGGGGGCGCGGGGAGACCCAGTACTTC	CASSQGGGRGETQYF	TRBJ2-5	TRBD2	TRBV4-1	NA
TGTGCCAGCCGACGGACAGGGGTCCACAATGAGCAGTTCTTC	CASRRTGVHNEQFF	TRBJ2-1	TRBD1	TRBV27	NA
TGTGCCAGCAGTTACGGTGATAGGGGTCTCAATGAAAAACTGTTTTTT	CASSYGDRGLNEKLFF	TRBJ1-4	NA	TRBV6-6	NA
TGTGCCAGTAGTATAGGACCAGGGGGCTTGGCCAAAAACATTCAGTACTTC	CASSIGPGGLAKNIQYF	TRBJ2-4	TRBD1	TRBV19	NA
TGTGCCAGCAGCCTAAGGGGTACGGATACAGATACGCAGTATTTT	CASSLRGTDTDTQYF	TRBJ2-3	NA	TRBV6-5	NA
TGCGCCAGCAGCCCTTCCTGGGGACTAGCGGGAAAAAGCTCCTACGAGCAGTACTTC	CASSPSWGLAGKSSYEQYF	TRBJ2-7	TRBD2	TRBV4-1	NA
TGTGCCACCAGCAGAGATCGGGTGCCTCAGCCCCAGCATTTT	CATSRDRVPQPQHF	TRBJ1-5	NA	TRBV15	few
TGTGCCAGCGGCATACCGGGGTACACTGAAGCTTTCTTT	CASGIPGYTEAFF	TRBJ1-1	NA	TRBV3-1/TRBV3-2	NA
TGTGCCAGCAGCTTAGCTACAGGTTACGAAAAACTGTTTTTT	CASSLATGYEKLFF	TRBJ1-4	NA	TRBV7-2	once
TGTGCCAGCAGTGAAGCGTCCCAGGACATCTCACCCCTCCACTTT	CASSEASQDISPLHF	TRBJ1-6	NA	TRBV2	few
TGTGCCACCAGTGAGGCGGGTCAAGAGACCCAGTACTTC	CATSEAGQETQYF	TRBJ2-5	NA	TRBV24-1	NA
TGTGCCAGCAGCGTAGGTGGCCCGACCTACAATGAGCAGTTCTTC	CASSVGGPTYNEQFF	TRBJ2-1	NA	TRBV9	NA
TGTGCCAGCAGGCCCGGGGGATCCCAAGAGACCCAGTACTTC	CASRPGGSQETQYF	TRBJ2-5	NA	TRBV6-5	NA
TGTGCCAGCAGTCCTAACAGGGACCCGAACACCGGGGAGCTGTTTTTT	CASSPNRDPNTGELFF	TRBJ2-2	NA	TRBV6-4	NA